A single sample is the source of the 29 T cell receptor beta chains below, sequenced in a study of graft-versus-host responses after intestinal transplantation (dated by TCRdb to the early 2020s). Library method: the immunoSEQ multiplex PCR assay. This is the immuneACCESS table as TCRdb keeps it, with only in-frame sequences that have V and J called. A part of the clones is gone; compared with another copy, unresolved V genes explain less than half, and the rest is unexplained. The sample contains about 40,000 clones, roughly 89% of them found a single time. The ten largest account for 2.3% of the sample. The sample in question was PBMCs, obtained around 43 weeks after intestinal transplant. The receptor set was obtained from a human patient who received an intestinal transplant, so some T cells may come from the graft donor.

The chain joins TRBV21-1 to TRBJ2-7; TRBD1 is the table's D call, not checked against the DNA. TRBV21-1 is marked as a pseudogene. This CDR3 spans 12 amino acids. The CDR3 coding sequence is TGTGCCAGCAGCAAAGTTCACTACGAGCAGTACTTC. Its translation: CASSKVHYEQYF.

This chain uses TRBV5-1 with TRBJ2-5; D remains ambiguous. Trimming removed 0 bases at V and 2 bases at J, with 5 bases between. Germline CDR1 reads SGHRS; CDR2 reads YFSETQ. The CDR3 extends over 13 amino acids. CDR3 amino acids: CASSLDRQETQYF. The CDR3 coding sequence is TGCGCCAGCAGCTTGGACAGACAAGAGACCCAGTACTTC.

This sequence joins TRBV21-1 and TRBJ1-5. TRBV21-1 is a listed pseudogene. The CDR3 is 18 amino acids. CDR3 nucleotide sequence: TGTGCCAGCAGCTTGCCGGGAGGACATCAATATAGCAATCAGCCCCAGCATTTT. Residues: CASSLPGGHQYSNQPQHF.

V and J are TRBV28 and TRBJ2-7; D is ambiguous. The CDR3 extends over 17 amino acids. Germline lookup yields CDR1 MDHEN and CDR2 SYDVKM. Trimming pared 6 bases from V and 1 base from J, leaving 22 bases between. The CDR3 reads CASRPGVWVGISYEQYF. The CDR3 region has the DNA TGTGCCAGCAGACCTGGGGTGTGGGTTGGGATTTCCTACGAGCAGTACTTC.

This clone has only a few counts. This rearrangement joins TRBV4-1 to TRBJ1-5; maybe TRBD1 (5 bases). The CDR3 runs 16 residues. From germline, CDR1 is MGHRA and CDR2 YSYEKL. V was trimmed by 0 bases and J by 6 bases, leaving 15 bases between them. CDR3 DNA sequence: TGCGCCAGCAGCCAAGATCAGACAGTAAGAGGTCAGCCCCAGCATTTT. The encoded protein is CASSQDQTVRGQPQHF.

The genes are TRBV9 and TRBJ2-1, with D uncertain. The CDR3 is made up of 18 amino acids. The V and J ends lost 0 bases and 0 bases respectively, with 16 bases between them. The V gene's germline CDR1 is SGDLS and CDR2 YYNGEE. The CDR3 sequence: CASSVVGWADSSYNEQFF. The CDR3 DNA sequence: TGTGCCAGCAGCGTAGTAGGGTGGGCGGATAGCTCCTACAATGAGCAGTTCTTC.

The V call is TRBV6-1, the J call TRBJ1-2; D is undetermined. Trimming removed 0 bases at V and 1 base at J, with 15 bases between. Germline V gene sequence: CDR1 MNHNS, CDR2 SASEGT. CDR3 size: 17 residues. The CDR3 sequence: CASSEALNPPINYGYTF. CDR3 DNA sequence: TGTGCCAGCAGTGAAGCGCTTAACCCTCCTATTAACTATGGCTACACCTTC.

The genes are TRBV5-6 and TRBJ1-2; TRBD1 is a possible D gene (5 bases). The germline gives CDR1 SGHDT, CDR2 YYEEEE. V lost 0 bases and J lost 1, with 7 bases in between. The CDR3 consists of 14 residues. CDR3 sequence (DNA): TGTGCCAGCAGCTTGGCAGGGTTTAACTATGGCTACACCTTC. Its protein product is CASSLAGFNYGYTF.

The genes are TRBV9 and TRBJ1-3, with D tentatively TRBD1 (5 bases). The CDR3 totals 13 residues. The V end lost 0 bases, the J end lost 8 bases, and 9 bases lay between the germline ends. The germline V gene encodes CDR1 SGDLS and CDR2 YYNGEE. The CDR3 coding sequence is TGTGCCAGCAGCGTAGGGGGAGGGGACACCATATATTTT. It translates to CASSVGGGDTIYF.

The genes are TRBV11-2 and TRBJ2-5; the D gene is possibly TRBD2 (5 bases). The germline V gene encodes CDR1 SGHAT and CDR2 FQNNGV. V shed 5 bases and J shed 4 bases, with 11 bases lying between them. CDR3 length equals 13 residues. The CDR3 DNA reads as TGTGCCAGCAGCCCGGACTCTGCAGAGACCCAGTACTTC. The encoded protein is CASSPDSAETQYF. Based on the CDR3 plus reference TRBV11-2 and TRBJ2-5, the full variable domain is EAGVAQSPRYKIIEKRQSVAFWCNPISGHATLYWYQQILGQGPKLLIQFQNNGVVDDSQLPKDRFSAERLKGVDSTLKIQPAKLEDSAVYLCASSPDSAETQYFGPGTRLLVL.

This sequence joins TRBV5-5 and TRBJ1-5; a possible D gene is TRBD1 (5 bases). Germline V gives CDR1 SGHKS, CDR2 YYEKEE (reference sequence). This CDR3 spans 13 amino acids. Trimming removed 6 bases at V and 7 bases at J, with 14 bases between. The CDR3 loop is CASIRSPGQPQHF. Here the CDR3 DNA reads TGTGCCAGCATAAGGTCCCCAGGGCAGCCCCAGCATTTT.

The V and J genes are TRBV4-1 and TRBJ2-7, with D possibly matching TRBD1 (5 bases). Looked up from germline, CDR1 is MGHRA and CDR2 is YSYEKL. The CDR3 covers 15 residues. V shed 1 base and J shed 0 bases, with 10 bases lying between them. DNA for the CDR3: TGCGCCAGCAGCCAAGGCCAGGGTGCCTCCTACGAGCAGTACTTC. This sequence encodes CASSQGQGASYEQYF.

The rearrangement joins TRBV6-6 to TRBJ2-7; 12 nucleotides line up with TRBD2. Germline assignment: CDR1 MNHNY and CDR2 SVGAGI (reference sequence). V was pared by 6 bases and J by 3 bases, with 3 bases of the junction left unmatched. This CDR3 spans 14 amino acids. The CDR3 reads CASRKTSGSYEQYF. The CDR3 DNA reads TGTGCCAGCAGGAAGACTAGCGGGAGCTACGAGCAGTACTTC.

This chain links TRBV2 with TRBJ2-7; TRBD2 might be the D (5 bases). The V gene's germline CDR1 is SNHLY and CDR2 FYNNEI. The CDR3 is 17 amino acids. V was clipped by 3 bases and J by 0 bases, with 18 bases between them. The CDR3 spells CASSEGSGVGSSYEQYF. As DNA, the CDR3 is TGTGCCAGCAGTGAGGGATCGGGTGTTGGGAGCTCCTACGAGCAGTACTTC. Using reference TRBV2 and TRBJ2-7 for the parts outside the CDR3, the full variable domain is EPEVTQTPSHQVTQMGQEVILRCVPISNHLYFYWYRQILGQKVEFLVSFYNNEISEKSEIFDDQFSVERPDGSNFTLKIRSTKLEDSAMYFCASSEGSGVGSSYEQYFGPGTRLTVT.

This sequence joins TRBV6-5 and TRBJ2-5; D is undetermined. The CDR3 loop spans 13 amino acids. Looked up from germline, CDR1 is MNHEY and CDR2 is SVGAGI. Between the trimmed V and J ends, which lost 0 bases and 0 bases, there was a span of 2 bases. The CDR3 is CASSYSHQETQYF. CDR3 DNA: TGTGCCAGCAGTTACTCCCACCAAGAGACCCAGTACTTC.

This rearrangement joins TRBV2 to TRBJ2-2; D perhaps matches TRBD2 (6 bases). CDR1 and CDR2 (germline): SNHLY, FYNNEI. This CDR3 is built from 13 residues. V was trimmed by 4 bases and J by 7 bases, leaving 10 bases between them. The CDR3 protein is CASSGLVGGELFF. The CDR3 DNA reads as TGTGCCAGCAGTGGACTAGTTGGCGGGGAGCTGTTTTTT. The full variable domain, its missing parts supplied by reference TRBV2 and TRBJ2-2, is EPEVTQTPSHQVTQMGQEVILRCVPISNHLYFYWYRQILGQKVEFLVSFYNNEISEKSEIFDDQFSVERPDGSNFTLKIRSTKLEDSAMYFCASSGLVGGELFFGEGSRLTVL.

The chain carries TRBV6-5 and TRBJ1-5; the D is unclear. Trimming shortened V by 6 bases and J by 7 bases, and 10 bases separated the two germline ends. Germline CDR1 is MNHEY and CDR2 is SVGAGI. This CDR3 has 12 residues. The CDR3 sequence: CASRSGGQPQHF. CDR3 bases: TGTGCCAGCAGATCGGGCGGGCAGCCCCAGCATTTT.

The chain has TRBV27 and TRBJ2-7; D not certain. CDR3 length: 13 amino acids. Looked up from germline, CDR1 is MNHEY and CDR2 is SMNVEV (reference sequence). Trimming took off 0 bases at V and 3 bases at J, with 6 bases between the two ends. CDR3 amino acids: CASSLSWGYEQYF. CDR3 nucleotide sequence: TGTGCCAGCAGTTTATCGTGGGGCTACGAGCAGTACTTC.

The genes are TRBV6-1 and TRBJ1-1; D gene unclear. CDR3 size: 14 residues. Germline V CDR1 and CDR2: MNHNS, SASEGT. V was pared by 9 bases and J by 1 base, with 15 bases between. The CDR3 sequence: CASTLRETNTEAFF. The CDR3 DNA sequence: TGTGCCAGTACCCTGCGGGAGACGAACACTGAAGCTTTCTTT.

The V and J genes are TRBV6-1 and TRBJ1-1, with D maybe TRBD1 (5 bases). V lost 2 bases and J 3 bases, leaving 16 bases between the germline ends. This CDR3 contains 16 residues. CDR1 MNHNS and CDR2 SASEGT come from the germline V gene. This chain's CDR3 is CASSEIGGRVYTEAFF. CDR3 sequence (DNA): TGTGCCAGCAGTGAAATAGGAGGCAGGGTCTACACTGAAGCTTTCTTT.

CDR3 loop: CASSRQTGSNTEAFF. Here the CDR3 DNA reads TGTGCCAGCTCACGACAAACAGGGTCGAACACTGAAGCTTTCTTT. V gene TRBV18 combines with J gene TRBJ1-1; the D gene is possibly TRBD1 (6 bases). The V gene lost 4 bases and the J gene lost 1 base, with 13 bases spanning the gap. Germline values: CDR1 KGHSH, CDR2 LQKENI. The CDR3 has 15 residues.

This clone has just a few counts. V is TRBV27 and J is TRBJ2-5; D tentatively fits TRBD1 or TRBD2 (5 bases each). The CDR3 runs 13 residues. V was pared by 7 bases and J by 0 bases, with 9 bases between. Germline V gene data show CDR1 as MNHEY and CDR2 as SMNVEV (reference sequence). For the CDR3, the DNA is TGTGCCAGCATTGGGGGAGACCAAGAGACCCAGTACTTC. It encodes CASIGGDQETQYF.

The chain links TRBV28 to TRBJ2-7; TRBD2 matches 7 bases. The CDR3 covers 17 residues. Germline V gene data show CDR1 as MDHEN and CDR2 as SYDVKM. J gave up 0 bases and V 6 bases, and 14 bases lay outside the gene matches. CDR3 in amino acids: CASRASGVPPSSYEQYF. In DNA, the CDR3 is TGTGCCAGCAGGGCTAGCGGCGTCCCCCCGAGCTCCTACGAGCAGTACTTC.

This clone was seen a single time. This chain connects TRBV28 to TRBJ1-5, with D perhaps matching TRBD1 (5 bases). The germline V and J ends were trimmed by 3 bases and 7 bases, with 16 bases remaining between them. This CDR3 is built from 15 residues. The V gene's germline CDR1 is MDHEN and CDR2 SYDVKM. The CDR3 region has the DNA TGTGCCAGCAGTTTTTTCAGGGCGGGGGGGCAGCCCCAGCATTTT. This translates into CASSFFRAGGQPQHF.

The chain has TRBV7-3 and TRBJ2-1, with D possibly TRBD1 on 6 matching bases. The ends were cut back, 6 bases at V and 5 bases at J, with 14 bases in the middle. CDR3 size: 14 residues. Germline V CDR1 and CDR2: SGHTA, FQGTGA. The CDR3 region has the DNA TGTGCCAGCAGATCCCAGGGGATCAACAATGAGCAGTTCTTC. Encoded protein: CASRSQGINNEQFF.

The chain employs TRBV9 and TRBJ2-2, with D hard to call. The CDR3 covers 11 residues. V lost 2 bases to trimming and J lost 6 bases, with 2 bases between them. In germline, CDR1 is SGDLS, CDR2 YYNGEE. The CDR3 coding sequence is TGTGCCAGCAGCGTCTCCGGGGAGCTGTTTTTT. It encodes CASSVSGELFF.

The V gene is TRBV10-3, the J gene TRBJ2-7, with D possibly TRBD1 on 5 matching bases. Trimming took 3 bases from V and 3 from J, leaving 21 bases between them. This CDR3 region has 17 residues. Germline V lookup: CDR1 ENHRY, CDR2 SYGVKD. The CDR3 DNA reads as TGTGCCATCAGTGAAAAGTCCCAAAACAGGAACAACTACGAGCAGTACTTC. Translating gives CAISEKSQNRNNYEQYF.

The chain is built from TRBV21-1 and TRBJ2-7; the table's D call, TRBD2, was not checked against the DNA. TRBV21-1 is a pseudogene locus. CDR3 length equals 16 residues. This CDR3 reads CASSKLGLHVPYEQYF. CDR3 DNA: TGTGCCAGCAGCAAGCTGGGACTACATGTTCCCTACGAGCAGTACTTC.

This clone was seen only a few times. The genes are TRBV7-9 and TRBJ1-1; possibly TRBD1 for D (5 bases). The CDR3 covers 13 residues. Germline CDR1 is SEHNR and CDR2 is FQNEAQ (reference sequence). V was pared by 3 bases and J by 5 bases, with 10 bases between. The DNA for the CDR3 is TGTGCCAGCAGCTTGGCCTCAGGGACTGAAGCTTTCTTT. It specifies CASSLASGTEAFF.